Given below is one T cell receptor (beta chain) in context. The antigen is unknown. This record belongs to a study of cytomegalovirus exposure and HLA in healthy donors. Notes on the study in general: Diagnosis of cytomegalovirus status made by the classifier reportedly showed high specificity and sensitivity. Sequencing artifact likely explains a cluster of highly shared sequence variants.

Trimming removed 5 bases from V and 8 bases from J; junction bases left unmatched: 8. From germline, CDR1 is SGHNT and CDR2 YENEEA. The CDR3 has 14 residues. The PCR had 60 Vbeta and 13 Jbeta primers. This table comes from immunoSEQ multiplex PCR, and its TCRdb copy is limited to in-frame clones, with some not included. In the table there are about 110,000 clones, 65% to 85% of which are singletons. Donors had nominal health at sampling but likely had unrecorded immune exposures. The receptor was derived from a woman between 18 and 29 years old in good health and CMV-seronegative. Sequencing was performed on PBMCs. The chain links TRBV11-3 to TRBJ1-2, with TRBD1 matching over 10 bases. CDR3 region: CASSGRQGAGGYTF. In DNA form, the CDR3 reads TGTGCCAGCAGCGGGCGACAGGGGGCCGGAGGCTACACCTTC.